Presented here are 6 T cell receptor beta chains from one specimen sequenced in a study of cytomegalovirus exposure and HLA in healthy donors. The PCR ran on 60 Vbeta and 13 Jbeta primers. Measured with immunoSEQ multiplex PCR; TCRdb has only the in-frame clones, and not every one. The table lists over 150,000 clones, roughly 80% of them singletons. The specimen was PBMCs. The receptors were sampled from a man aged 18 to 29 in good health and CMV-seronegative.

This clone has more than one count but fewer than ten. This chain links TRBV4-1 with TRBJ2-1; 12 bases line up with TRBD1. The CDR3 spans 19 residues. Germline CDR1 and CDR2: MGHRA and YSYEKL. Losses at the gene ends were 5 bases for V and 1 base for J; bases not matched to a gene: 12. CDR3 amino acids: CASSNRGTGGYGSYNEQFF. In nucleotides, the CDR3 is TGCGCCAGCAGCAACCGCGGGACAGGGGGCTACGGGTCCTACAATGAGCAGTTCTTC.

This chain uses TRBV6-1 with TRBJ2-7, with 7 bases fitting TRBD2. Germline V gives CDR1 MNHNS, CDR2 SASEGT. This CDR3 comprises 14 residues. V trimming: 7 bases; J trimming: 7 bases; junction bases outside the gene matches: 13. CDR3 region: CASIPGLGGYEQYF. As DNA, the CDR3 is TGTGCCAGCATCCCTGGGTTGGGAGGGTATGAGCAGTACTTC.

This clone was counted between two and nine times. The chain is built from TRBV5-4 and TRBJ2-1; tentatively, D is TRBD2 (6 bases). V dropped 4 bases and J dropped 8 bases, with 22 bases sitting between them. Germline CDR1 is SGHNT and CDR2 is YYREEE (reference sequence). The length of the CDR3 is 16 residues. CDR3 nucleotides: TGTGCCAGCAGCGGCGTCGGTTCTTACGGGGAGGATGAGCAGTTCTTC. Translating gives CASSGVGSYGEDEQFF.

The rearrangement links TRBV27 to TRBJ2-5; 8 nucleotides line up with TRBD2. The DNA end is a closer match to TRBJ2-7, so the J assignment may be wrong. CDR1 and CDR2 (germline): MNHEY, SMNVEV (reference sequence). This CDR3 has 14 amino acids. CDR3 DNA sequence: TGTGCCAGCAGAGGAGGGCGGGAGGCTGACGAGCAGTACTTC. It specifies CASRGGREADEQYF.

The chain couples TRBV5-4 to TRBJ2-1; 8 nucleotides agree with TRBD1. This CDR3 comprises 16 residues. Losses at the gene ends were 4 bases for V and 2 bases for J; bases not matched to a gene: 8. Germline assignment: CDR1 SGHNT and CDR2 YYREEE (reference sequence). This CDR3 is CASSGGTGSPYNEQFF. Here the CDR3 DNA reads TGTGCCAGCAGCGGCGGGACAGGCAGTCCCTACAATGAGCAGTTCTTC.

Remarks on this clone: The junction departs from the called germline gene at one end, perhaps through a read error. J is TRBJ1-2 and V is TRBV4-1; D is perhaps TRBD1 (6 bases). CDR1 is MGHRA and CDR2 is YSYEKL in the germline V gene. The length of the CDR3 is 15 residues. The CDR3 here is CASRQEWAGVDGYTF. The CDR3, as DNA: TGCGCCAGCCGCCAAGAGTGGGCAGGGGTTGATGGCTACACCTTC.